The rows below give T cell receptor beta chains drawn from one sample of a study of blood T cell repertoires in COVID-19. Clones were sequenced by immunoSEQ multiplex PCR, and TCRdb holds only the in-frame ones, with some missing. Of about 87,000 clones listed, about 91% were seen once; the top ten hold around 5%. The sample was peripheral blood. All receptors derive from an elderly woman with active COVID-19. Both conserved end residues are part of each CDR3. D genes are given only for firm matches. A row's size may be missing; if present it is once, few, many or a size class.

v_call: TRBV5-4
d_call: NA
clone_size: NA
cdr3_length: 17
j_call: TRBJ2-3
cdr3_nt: TGTGCCAGCAGCCATCCATCCAGGCCAGTCGGCACAGATACGCAGTATTTT
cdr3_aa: CASSHPSRPVGTDTQYF

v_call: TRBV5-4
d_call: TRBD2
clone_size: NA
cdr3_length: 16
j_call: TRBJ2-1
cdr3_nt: TGTGCCAGCAGATTTAGGACACTAGCGGGTTTTTATGAGCAGTTCTTC
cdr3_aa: CASRFRTLAGFYEQFF

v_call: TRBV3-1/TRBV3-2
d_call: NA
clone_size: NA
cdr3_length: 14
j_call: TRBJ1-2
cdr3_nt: TGTGCCAGCAGCCAAGACGAGGGCCTCTATGGCTACACCTTC
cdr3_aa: CASSQDEGLYGYTF

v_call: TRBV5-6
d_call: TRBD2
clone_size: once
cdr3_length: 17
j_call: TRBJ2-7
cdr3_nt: TGTGCCAGCAGCTGGACCTTTGGGGTAGCGGGAGCCCACGAGCAGTACTTC
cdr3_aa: CASSWTFGVAGAHEQYF

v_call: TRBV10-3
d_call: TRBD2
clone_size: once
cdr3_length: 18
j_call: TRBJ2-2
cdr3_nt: TGTGCCATCAGTGATGGGACTAGCGGGAGAGGAGGGACCGGGGAGCTGTTTTTT
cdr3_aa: CAISDGTSGRGGTGELFF

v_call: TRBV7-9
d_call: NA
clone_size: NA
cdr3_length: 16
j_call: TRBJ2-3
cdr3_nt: TGTGCCAGCAGCTTTAGCCCCGGGGATCTCACAGATACGCAGTATTTT
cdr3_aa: CASSFSPGDLTDTQYF

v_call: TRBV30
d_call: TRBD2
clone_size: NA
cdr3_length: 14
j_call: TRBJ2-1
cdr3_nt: TGTGCCCGAAAAAGCGGGAGTAGATACAATGAGCAGTTCTTC
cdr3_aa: CARKSGSRYNEQFF

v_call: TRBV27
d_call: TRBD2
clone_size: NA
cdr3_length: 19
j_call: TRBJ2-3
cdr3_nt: TGTGCCAGCAGTCAGACGGGAGGGGGAGTGGTTTACGGCACAGATACGCAGTATTTT
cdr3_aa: CASSQTGGGVVYGTDTQYF

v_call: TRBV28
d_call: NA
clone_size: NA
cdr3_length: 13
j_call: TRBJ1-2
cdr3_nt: TGTGCCAGCAGTGAGCCGGCTAACTATGGCTACACCTTC
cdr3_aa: CASSEPANYGYTF

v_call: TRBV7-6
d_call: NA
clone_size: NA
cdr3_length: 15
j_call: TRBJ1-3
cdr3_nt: TGTGCCAGCAGCTTTTCCCAGGGTCGTGGAAACACCATATATTTT
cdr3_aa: CASSFSQGRGNTIYF

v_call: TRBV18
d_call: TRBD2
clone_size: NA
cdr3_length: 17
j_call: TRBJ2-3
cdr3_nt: TGTGCCAGCTCAAGACTAGCGGGAGAACTGAGCACAGATACGCAGTATTTT
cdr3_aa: CASSRLAGELSTDTQYF

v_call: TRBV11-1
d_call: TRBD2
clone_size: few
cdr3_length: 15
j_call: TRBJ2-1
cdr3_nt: TGTGCCAGCAGTCGGAGCGGGAGGGCCAGTAATGAGCAGTTCTTC
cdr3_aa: CASSRSGRASNEQFF

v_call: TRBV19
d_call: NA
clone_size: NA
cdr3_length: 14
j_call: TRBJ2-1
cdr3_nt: TGTGCCAGTAGTATCAGCGGGTATTACAATGAGCAGTTCTTC
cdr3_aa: CASSISGYYNEQFF

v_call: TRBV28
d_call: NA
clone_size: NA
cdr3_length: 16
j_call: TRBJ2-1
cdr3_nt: TGTGCCAGCAGTCCCCTCGTCCGTCGCTCCTACAATGAGCAGTTCTTC
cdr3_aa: CASSPLVRRSYNEQFF

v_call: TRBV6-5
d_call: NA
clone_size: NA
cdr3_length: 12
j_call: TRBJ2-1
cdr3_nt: TGTGCCAGCAGTCTAGACTCGTTCGAGCAGTTCTTC
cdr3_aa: CASSLDSFEQFF

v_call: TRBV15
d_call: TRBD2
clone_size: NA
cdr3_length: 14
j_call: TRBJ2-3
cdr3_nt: TGTGCCACCAGCCTAGCGGGAAGCACAGATACGCAGTATTTT
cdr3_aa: CATSLAGSTDTQYF

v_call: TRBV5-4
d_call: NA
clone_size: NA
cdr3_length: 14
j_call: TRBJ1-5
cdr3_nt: TGTGCCAGCAGCCTCGGGGGGGCAAATCAGCCCCAGCATTTT
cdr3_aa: CASSLGGANQPQHF

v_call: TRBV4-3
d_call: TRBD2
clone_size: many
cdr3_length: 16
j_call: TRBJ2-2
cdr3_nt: TGCGCCAGCAGCCAAGGACTAGCGGGAGTGTCCGGGGAGCTGTTTTTT
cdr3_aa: CASSQGLAGVSGELFF

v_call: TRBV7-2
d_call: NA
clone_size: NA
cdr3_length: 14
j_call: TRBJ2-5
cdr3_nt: TGTGCCAGCAGCTTAGTGCAGGGGACGCAGTTTGAGTACTTC
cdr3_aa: CASSLVQGTQFEYF

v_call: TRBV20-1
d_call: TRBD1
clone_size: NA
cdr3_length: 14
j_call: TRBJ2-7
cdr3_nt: TGCAGTGCTAGTAGGGACAGGGGGCTGGCCGAGCAGTACTTC
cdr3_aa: CSASRDRGLAEQYF

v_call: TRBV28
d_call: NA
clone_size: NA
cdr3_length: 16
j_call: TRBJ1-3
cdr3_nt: TGTGCCAGTTACGGACAACATCTTAGCTCTGGAAACACCATATATTTT
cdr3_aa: CASYGQHLSSGNTIYF

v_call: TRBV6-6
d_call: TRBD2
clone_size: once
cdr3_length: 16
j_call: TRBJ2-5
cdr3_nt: TGTGCCAGCAGTCCTCTTCCGGGACTAGCAAGGGAGACCCAGTACTTC
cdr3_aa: CASSPLPGLARETQYF

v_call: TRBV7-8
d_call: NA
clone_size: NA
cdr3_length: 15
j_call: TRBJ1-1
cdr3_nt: TGTGCCAGCAGCTTAACCAAATCGAGAGACACTGAAGCTTTCTTT
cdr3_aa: CASSLTKSRDTEAFF

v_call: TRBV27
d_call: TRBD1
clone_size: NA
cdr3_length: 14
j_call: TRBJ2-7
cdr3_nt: TGTGCCAGCAGCTTAAGACAGGGGACTCGCGAGCAGTACTTC
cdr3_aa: CASSLRQGTREQYF

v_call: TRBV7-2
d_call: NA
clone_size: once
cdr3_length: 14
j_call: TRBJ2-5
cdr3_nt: TGTGCCAGCAGCTGGGGGGTGTTTGGTGAGACCCAGTACTTC
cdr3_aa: CASSWGVFGETQYF

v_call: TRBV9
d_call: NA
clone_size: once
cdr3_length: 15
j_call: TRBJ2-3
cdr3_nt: TGTGCCAGCTCCCCGGGTGGAGCGGCCCGGGATACGCAGTATTTT
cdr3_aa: CASSPGGAARDTQYF

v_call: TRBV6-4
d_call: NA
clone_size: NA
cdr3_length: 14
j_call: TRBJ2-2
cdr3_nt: TGTGCCAGCCCCAGAACTAGCCCAACCGGGGAGCTGTTTTTT
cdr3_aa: CASPRTSPTGELFF

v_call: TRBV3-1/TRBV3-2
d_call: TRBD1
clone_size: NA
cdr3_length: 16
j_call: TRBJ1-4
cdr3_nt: TGTGCCAGCAGCCCCTGGACAGGGCTCCAAAATGAAAAACTGTTTTTT
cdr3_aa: CASSPWTGLQNEKLFF

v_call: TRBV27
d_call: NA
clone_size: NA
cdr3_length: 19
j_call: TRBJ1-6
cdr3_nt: TGTGCCAGCGGGTTCCGACCGGAGGTCAACTGGAAAGGTGGTTCACCCCTCCACTTT
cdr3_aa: CASGFRPEVNWKGGSPLHF

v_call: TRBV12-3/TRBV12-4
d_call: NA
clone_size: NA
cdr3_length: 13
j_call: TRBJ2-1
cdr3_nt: TGTGCCAGCAGTTTCGACAGCCCCAATGAGCAGTTCTTC
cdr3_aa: CASSFDSPNEQFF

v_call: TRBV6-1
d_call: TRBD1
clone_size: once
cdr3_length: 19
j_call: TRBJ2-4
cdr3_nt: TGTGCCAGCAGTGAGCCGGGACAGGGATTCCCGTTAGCCAAAAACATTCAGTACTTC
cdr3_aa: CASSEPGQGFPLAKNIQYF

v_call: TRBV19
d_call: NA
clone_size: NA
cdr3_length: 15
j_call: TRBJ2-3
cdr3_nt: TGTGCCAGTAGTAAAGGCACAGGGACATCAGATACGCAGTATTTT
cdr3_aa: CASSKGTGTSDTQYF

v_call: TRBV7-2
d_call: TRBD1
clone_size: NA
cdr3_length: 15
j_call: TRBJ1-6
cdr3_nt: TGTGCCAGCAGCTCCTGGGACAGGCCAAATTCACCCCTCCACTTT
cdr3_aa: CASSSWDRPNSPLHF

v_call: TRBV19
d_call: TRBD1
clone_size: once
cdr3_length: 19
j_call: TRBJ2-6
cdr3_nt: TGTGCCAGTAGAGGACAGGGGGGTTGGGGAAACTCTGGGGCCAACGTCCTGACTTTC
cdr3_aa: CASRGQGGWGNSGANVLTF

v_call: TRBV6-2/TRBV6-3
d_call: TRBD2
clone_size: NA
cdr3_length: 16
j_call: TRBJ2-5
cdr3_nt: TGTGCCAGCAGTGGGATTGGACTAGCGGTCCAAGAGACCCAGTACTTC
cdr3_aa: CASSGIGLAVQETQYF

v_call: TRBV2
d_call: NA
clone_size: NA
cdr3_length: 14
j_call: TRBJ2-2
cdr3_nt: TGTGCCAGCAGACTGACAGAGAACACCGGGGAGCTGTTTTTT
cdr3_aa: CASRLTENTGELFF

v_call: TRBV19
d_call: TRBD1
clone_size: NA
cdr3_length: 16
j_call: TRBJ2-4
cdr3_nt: TGTGCCAGTAGCCTAACAGGGGCCCTAGCCAAAAACATTCAGTACTTC
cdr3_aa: CASSLTGALAKNIQYF

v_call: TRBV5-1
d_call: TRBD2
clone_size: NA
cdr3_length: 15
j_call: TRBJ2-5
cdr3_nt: TGCGCCAGCAGCTTGGGAGCGGGAGGGGGAGAGACCCAGTACTTC
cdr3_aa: CASSLGAGGGETQYF

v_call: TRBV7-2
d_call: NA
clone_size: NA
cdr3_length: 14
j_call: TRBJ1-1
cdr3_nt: TGTGCCAGCAGCTTAAGGGGGAGAAACACTGAAGCTTTCTTT
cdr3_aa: CASSLRGRNTEAFF

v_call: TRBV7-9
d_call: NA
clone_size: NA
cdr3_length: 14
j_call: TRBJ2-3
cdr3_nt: TGTGCCAGCAGTCAGGAGGACCGAGCAGATACGCAGTATTTT
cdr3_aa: CASSQEDRADTQYF